One sample yielded the 5 T cell receptor beta chains listed below, sequenced in a study of blood T cell repertoires in COVID-19. Profiling relied on immunoSEQ multiplex PCR, and the TCRdb table lists in-frame clones only, not all of them. The data show around 130,000 clones, 80% to 85% seen once. Sequenced material: peripheral blood. These receptors came from a human donor in a cohort sampled during active COVID-19.

J is TRBJ2-7 and V is TRBV2, with D tentatively TRBD1 (6 bases). The length of the CDR3 is 13 residues. Looked up from germline, CDR1 is SNHLY and CDR2 is FYNNEI. Trimming removed 6 bases at V and 2 bases at J, with 11 bases between. CDR3 bases: TGTGCCAGCAGACGGGACACCACCTACGAGCAGTACTTC. This sequence encodes CASRRDTTYEQYF.

There are a few counts of this clone. The DNA of the CDR3 is TGTGCCAGCAGCGTAGTTTCAGGGTTGGACACCGGGGAGCTGTTTTTT. Translating gives CASSVVSGLDTGELFF. The V and J genes are TRBV9 and TRBJ2-2, with D perhaps TRBD1 (5 bases). This CDR3 has 16 amino acids. V lost 0 bases and J lost 3, with 12 bases in between. Germline-derived CDR1 and CDR2 are SGDLS and YYNGEE.

This clone was seen only a few times. The rearrangement links TRBV6-5 to TRBJ1-2, with D possibly being TRBD1 (5 bases). The CDR3 extends over 15 amino acids. Germline CDR1 reads MNHEY; CDR2 reads SVGAGI. V was cut by 5 bases and J by 2 bases, with 15 bases left in between. The DNA of the CDR3 is TGTGCCAGCAGTAAACAACCGACAGTAAACTATGGCTACACCTTC. Protein: CASSKQPTVNYGYTF.

This rearrangement joins TRBV11-3 to TRBJ2-5; maybe TRBD1 (6 bases). The CDR3 covers 14 residues. The V gene lost 5 bases and the J gene lost 5 bases, with 15 bases spanning the gap. The V gene's germline CDR1 is SGHNT and CDR2 YENEEA. Here the CDR3 DNA reads TGTGCCAGCAGCCCATCCGCCCAGGGGGAGACCCAGTACTTC. This codes for CASSPSAQGETQYF. Full variable domain (missing parts from reference TRBV11-3 and TRBJ2-5): EAGVVQSPRYKIIEKKQPVAFWCNPISGHNTLYWYLQNLGQGPELLIRYENEEAVDDSQLPKDRFSAERLKGVDSTLKIQPAELGDSAVYLCASSPSAQGETQYFGPGTRLLVL.

The chain combines TRBV2 with TRBJ2-7, with D possibly being TRBD1 (6 bases). The CDR3 runs 13 residues. Between the trimmed V and J ends, which lost 6 bases and 1 base, there was a span of 10 bases. CDR1 is SNHLY, CDR2 FYNNEI, per germline. The CDR3 reads CASRTRGSYEQYF. The CDR3 DNA reads as TGTGCCAGCAGAACCAGGGGATCCTACGAGCAGTACTTC. The entire variable domain, with the rest obtained from reference TRBV2 and TRBJ2-7, is as follows: EPEVTQTPSHQVTQMGQEVILRCVPISNHLYFYWYRQILGQKVEFLVSFYNNEISEKSEIFDDQFSVERPDGSNFTLKIRSTKLEDSAMYFCASRTRGSYEQYFGPGTRLTVT.